A single sample is the source of the 20 T cell receptor beta chains below, sequenced in a study of blood T cells in healthy people across ages. A J-beta primer mix and a sample-barcoded 5' primer were used in a second PCR of about 7 to 11 cycles. TCRdb itself ran the 5' RACE reads through MiXCR, one entry per CDR3 protein. The sample lists 1.5 million to 2 million distinct CDR3 sequences, about 32% occurring once. Specimen: blood. These receptors all stem from a woman aged 30 to 39 in good health.

This clonotype was observed a few times. This chain connects TRBV11-2 to TRBJ2-5; D unresolved. The CDR3 loop spans 16 amino acids. Trimming cost V 1 base and J 5 bases, with 17 bases left between them. Germline V CDR1 and CDR2: SGHAT, FQNNGV. CDR3 nucleotides: TGTGCCAGCAGCTTAGGGGTTTCGGATTTTCGTGAGACCCAGTACTTC. As protein: CASSLGVSDFRETQYF.

This clonotype was counted between two and nine times. This chain joins TRBV28 and TRBJ2-7; perhaps TRBD2 as D (5 bases). Trimming removed 5 bases from V and 1 base from J, with 18 bases in between. CDR1 MDHEN and CDR2 SYDVKM come from the germline V gene. This CDR3 comprises 16 residues. CDR3 nucleotides: TGTGCCAGCAGTCAGTTTCGAGCGGCCACTTCCTACGAGCAGTACTTC. Protein sequence: CASSQFRAATSYEQYF.

This clonotype was detected a few times. V is TRBV5-6 and J is TRBJ2-7, with D perhaps matching TRBD1 (6 bases). This CDR3 has 18 residues. The V gene's germline CDR1 is SGHDT and CDR2 YYEEEE. Trimming took off 5 bases at V and 2 bases at J, with 26 bases between the two ends. The CDR3 coding sequence is TGTGCCAGCAGTCCCTCAAAGACGTTCGGGGACATCGCCTACGAGCAGTACTTC. Its translation: CASSPSKTFGDIAYEQYF.

The V gene is TRBV9, the J gene TRBJ2-2; TRBD1 might be the D (6 bases). V was trimmed by 4 bases and J by 2 bases, leaving 15 bases between them. From germline, CDR1 is SGDLS and CDR2 YYNGEE. This CDR3 is built from 16 residues. The CDR3 spells CASSPQPGTNTGELFF. DNA of the CDR3: TGTGCCAGCAGCCCCCAACCCGGGACAAACACCGGGGAGCTGTTTTTT.

This clonotype was seen at least ten times. The rearrangement joins TRBV9 to TRBJ2-3, with a possible D match to TRBD2 (5 bases). Germline loops: CDR1 SGDLS, CDR2 YYNGEE. CDR3 length: 16 residues. V lost 0 bases to trimming and J lost 2 bases, with 13 bases between them. CDR3 nucleotide sequence: TGTGCCAGCAGCGTAGGAGGGCGGGCCTTCACAGATACGCAGTATTTT. It encodes CASSVGGRAFTDTQYF.

This clonotype was seen only a few times. The chain joins TRBV9 to TRBJ2-1; 8 nucleotides agree with TRBD2. This CDR3 spans 16 amino acids. Per germline, CDR1 SGDLS and CDR2 YYNGEE. V shed 0 bases and J 9 bases; nucleotides not matched to a gene: 11. Here the CDR3 DNA reads TGTGCCAGCAGCGTAGGCCCCCCACCCACTAGCGGTGAGCAGTTCTTC. It specifies CASSVGPPPTSGEQFF.

With respect to this clonotype: An end of the junction differs from the germline gene, which may be a read error. This sequence joins TRBV2 and TRBJ2-5; D is undetermined. Looked up from germline, CDR1 is SNHLY and CDR2 is FYNNEI. The CDR3 is 12 amino acids. DNA of the CDR3: TGTGCCAGCAGAACAGCGAAAGAGCCCCAGTACTTC. It specifies CASRTAKEPQYF.

This clonotype was observed once. The rearrangement joins TRBV4-1 to TRBJ2-7; no clear D. CDR1 MGHRA and CDR2 YSYEKL come from the germline V gene. CDR3 size: 16 residues. Deletions cut 4 bases from V and 6 bases from J, with 22 bases between. This chain's CDR3 is CASSPVAVSELREQYF. CDR3 bases: TGCGCCAGCAGCCCCGTCGCAGTGAGTGAACTACGCGAGCAGTACTTC.

The chain is built from TRBV6-1 and TRBJ2-7; D is uncertain. Trimming removed 1 base at V and 4 bases at J, with 11 bases between. Per germline, CDR1 MNHNS and CDR2 SASEGT. The CDR3 is 14 amino acids. CDR3 nucleotide sequence: TGTGCCAGCAGTGAAGAGGCCCCCTGGTACGAGCAGTACTTC. Amino acid sequence: CASSEEAPWYEQYF.

The chain couples TRBV20-1 to TRBJ1-1; D is uncertain. V lost 5 bases to trimming and J lost 12 bases, with 19 bases between them. Germline CDR1 reads DFQATT; CDR2 reads SNEGSKA (reference sequence). There are 12 residues in the CDR3. In DNA form, the CDR3 reads TGCAGTGCTGTAGACCTACTACCCAAGTCTTTCTTT. Encoded protein: CSAVDLLPKSFF.

V is TRBV28 and J is TRBJ1-5, with unresolved D. CDR1 is MDHEN and CDR2 is SYDVKM in the germline V gene. The CDR3 contains 15 residues. Between the trimmed V and J ends, which lost 2 bases and 3 bases, there was a span of 11 bases. In DNA form, the CDR3 reads TGTGCCAGCAGTTTAAGGGTACAGCTCAATCAGCCCCAGCATTTT. This encodes CASSLRVQLNQPQHF.

This chain links TRBV28 with TRBJ1-5; no clear D gene. CDR1 is MDHEN, CDR2 SYDVKM, per germline. V was clipped by 2 bases and J by 4 bases, with 9 bases between them. This CDR3 comprises 14 residues. The CDR3, as DNA: TGTGCCAGCAGTTTAATAACAGTGAATCAGCCCCAGCATTTT. The encoded protein is CASSLITVNQPQHF.

Ten or more counts support this clonotype. The chain links TRBV18 to TRBJ2-7; 8 bases agree with TRBD1. The CDR3 runs to 15 residues. Losses at the gene ends were 4 bases for V and 3 bases for J; bases not matched to a gene: 8. The germline V gene encodes CDR1 KGHSH and CDR2 LQKENI. The CDR3 sequence: CASSRTGFSIYEQYF. In nucleotides, the CDR3 is TGTGCCAGCTCACGGACAGGGTTTTCGATCTACGAGCAGTACTTC.

Regarding this clonotype: Possible read error: a much larger clone is one base away. The CDR3 loop reads CSVDSGGTSADTQYF. CDR3 DNA sequence: TGCAGCGTTGATAGCGGGGGAACTAGCGCAGATACGCAGTATTTT. The chain uses TRBV29-1 and TRBJ2-3; 9 bases line up with TRBD2. CDR1 is SQVTM and CDR2 is ANQGSEA in the germline V gene. The length of the CDR3 is 15 residues. Trimming cost V 3 bases and J 4 bases; bases outside gene matches: 8.

There are many counts of this clonotype. This clone may be a read error of a much larger clone one base away. The gene calls are TRBV29-1 and TRBJ2-7; 8 bases fit TRBD1. The CDR3 length is 13 residues. V trimming: 6 bases; J trimming: 6 bases; junction bases outside the gene matches: 10. Per the germline V gene, CDR1 is SQVTM and CDR2 is ANQGSEA. The CDR3 loop is CSVGQGSCGEQYF. CDR3 in DNA: TGCAGCGTCGGACAGGGCTCCTGTGGCGAGCAGTACTTC.

The chain couples TRBV12-3 or TRBV12-4 to TRBJ2-3; D is uncertain. The CDR3 has 17 amino acids. V dropped 6 bases and J dropped 4 bases, with 23 bases sitting between them. CDR3 in amino acids: CASSDLMAVTFADTQYF. In DNA form, the CDR3 reads TGTGCCAGCAGCGATTTAATGGCAGTGACCTTCGCAGATACGCAGTATTTT.

There are many counts of this clonotype. This chain joins TRBV4-1 and TRBJ2-3, with TRBD1 as a possible D gene (7 bases). The germline gives CDR1 MGHRA, CDR2 YSYEKL. This CDR3 comprises 17 residues. Between the trimmed V and J ends, which lost 4 bases and 2 bases, there was a span of 19 bases. For the CDR3, the DNA is TGCGCCAGCAGCCGAGCCAGGGGGGATCGCTCCACAGATACGCAGTATTTT. It yields the protein CASSRARGDRSTDTQYF.

The V and J genes are TRBV6-6 and TRBJ2-1, with 14 bases aligning to TRBD2. Germline CDR1 is MNHNY and CDR2 is SVGAGI (reference sequence). The CDR3 sequence is 16 residues long. The V gene end was trimmed by 7 bases and the J gene end by 8 bases; junction bases not matched to a gene: 10. Written as DNA, the CDR3 is TGTGCCAGCAACAGACTAGCGGGGGGGCCGTACGATGAGCAGTTCTTC. Amino acid sequence: CASNRLAGGPYDEQFF.

This clonotype was recorded a few times. The chain is built from TRBV3-1 and TRBJ1-1; D call uncertain. There are 15 residues in the CDR3. Looked up from germline, CDR1 is LGHDT and CDR2 is YNNKEL (reference sequence). The ends were cut back, 2 bases at V and 5 bases at J, with 15 bases in the middle. CDR3: CASSQLDGRGTEAFF. The CDR3 nucleotides are TGTGCCAGCAGCCAATTAGACGGTAGAGGGACTGAAGCTTTCTTT.

This clonotype turned up a few times. DNA of the CDR3: TGTGCCAGCAGTAGGCAGCGGGAAGGGAGCACAGATACGCAGTATTTT. Its translation is CASSRQREGSTDTQYF. The genes are TRBV6-6 and TRBJ2-3, with 7 bases identical to TRBD2. The CDR3 is 16 amino acids. In germline, CDR1 is MNHNY, CDR2 SVGAGI (reference sequence). J was trimmed by 0 bases and V by 5 bases; bases with no gene match: 8.